This section outlines one T cell receptor beta chain sequence together with its context. The CDR3 loop spans 15 amino acids. This entry comes from a study of blood T cell repertoires in COVID-19. Overall study context: Acute and convalescent COVID-19 specimens originated in the United States, Italy and Spain. T cells, B-cell-depleted T cells, or PBMCs supplied cDNA or gDNA.

In the original processing: Reference gene primer amplification gave nucleated cell count estimates. Clones were read by immunoSEQ multiplex PCR, and TCRdb kept only the in-frame ones, dropping some. The DNA gave D and trimming, while V, J and clone size come from that table. The table shows some 100,000 clones, with roughly nine tenths occurring only once. The specimen was peripheral blood. The rearrangement links TRBV21-1 to TRBJ1-3; the D call TRBD1 from the table was never checked on the DNA. TRBV21-1 is labeled a pseudogene. This TCR was sampled from a man aged 45-65 years with acute or convalescent COVID-19. The CDR3 sequence: CASSKAGQGRTPIYF. The CDR3 coding sequence is TGTGCCAGCAGCAAGGCCGGACAGGGTCGAACCCCTATATATTTT.